The source of this T cell receptor beta chain is a study of cytomegalovirus exposure and HLA in healthy donors. Notes on this clone: The target antigen is unknown.

The PCR used 60 Vbeta and 13 Jbeta primers. Original handling: In a later analysis, 75 million to 95 million unique TCR beta chains included roughly 11 million shared by two or more donors. Data came from immunoSEQ multiplex PCR; TCRdb stores just in-frame clones and leaves some out. Clonal size and the V and J genes are those of that table, whereas D and trimming came from the DNA. The sample consists of over 100,000 clones, approximately 80% of them appearing once. Study conclusions and caveats: The investigators catalogued 150 to 200 TCR beta chains as cytomegalovirus-associated.

Germline-derived CDR1 and CDR2 are MNHEY and SMNVEV (reference sequence). The CDR3 runs 13 residues. The ends were cut back, 6 bases at V and 1 base at J, with 10 bases in the middle. The source is a woman between 40 and 50 years old in good health and CMV-seronegative. The chain recombines TRBV27 with TRBJ2-7, with a weak D call TRBD1 (6 bases). The sequenced sample consisted of PBMCs. CDR3 DNA: TGTGCCAGCAGAGCGACAGGATCCTACGAGCAGTACTTC. Amino acid sequence: CASRATGSYEQYF.